This is a list of T cell receptor beta chains from one sample in a study of cytomegalovirus exposure and HLA in healthy donors. Profiled with immunoSEQ multiplex PCR; TCRdb holds only in-frame clones, not every one. This table holds under 200,000 clones, around 80% found once. The specimen sequenced was PBMCs. The source of these receptors is a male donor in good health and CMV-seropositive. Both conserved end residues are part of each CDR3. The D gene is left open where the match is weak. Clone size is given for some rows only: seen once, a few or many times, or a class if the clone is expanded.

-,TRBJ2-1,TRBV5-6,-,TGTGCCAGCAGCGAGAGCGGTTCTACGGGCAATGAGCAGTTCTTC,CASSESGSTGNEQFF
-,TRBJ2-3,TRBV6-1,-,TGTGCCAGCAGTTCCTCCGCGACAGATACGCAGTATTTT,CASSSSATDTQYF
-,TRBJ2-1,TRBV9,-,TGTGCCAGCAGCGTATGGGGTTGGGGCGGGAAGAATGAGCAGTTCTTC,CASSVWGWGGKNEQFF
-,TRBJ1-1,TRBV29-1,-,TGCAGCGTTATAACAGGGAGTAGGGCTGAAGCTTTCTTT,CSVITGSRAEAFF
-,TRBJ2-7,TRBV4-1,-,TGCGCCAGCAGCCAAGTAGGGACATCGGACTCCTACGAGCAGTACTTC,CASSQVGTSDSYEQYF
-,TRBJ1-2,TRBV30,-,TGTGCCTGGAGCTGGGGGAGGGATGGCTACACCTTC,CAWSWGRDGYTF
-,TRBJ1-2,TRBV19,TRBD1,TGTGCCAGTAGCCGGGACAGGGGACGTGATGGCTACACCTTC,CASSRDRGRDGYTF
-,TRBJ2-1,TRBV4-1,-,TGCGCCAGCAGCCCGAGAGTAGGTCTAGCCAATGAGCAGTTCTTC,CASSPRVGLANEQFF
once,TRBJ2-7,TRBV5-1,-,TGCGCCAGCAGCGGAGCTAGCGTTTACCCCTACGAGCAGTACTTC,CASSGASVYPYEQYF
-,TRBJ1-5,TRBV7-9,TRBD1,TGTGCCAGCAGCTTCACTGACAGGGCGGGAAATCAGCCCCAGCATTTT,CASSFTDRAGNQPQHF
-,TRBJ2-1,TRBV7-6,TRBD2,TGTGCCAGCAGCCCACCTCCCGGGACTAGCGGAAACAATGAGCAGTTCTTC,CASSPPPGTSGNNEQFF
-,TRBJ1-2,TRBV27,TRBD1,TGTGCCAGCAGTTACACACGAAGGACAGGGAAGAGCTATGGCTACACCTTC,CASSYTRRTGKSYGYTF
-,TRBJ1-1,TRBV28,TRBD1,TGTGCCAGCAGTAACCCTGGGACAGGGAGGACTGAAGCTTTCTTT,CASSNPGTGRTEAFF
-,TRBJ1-6,TRBV9,-,TGTGCCAGCAGCGTAGAGGTGCAGGGCCAGTCACCCCTCCACTTT,CASSVEVQGQSPLHF
once,TRBJ2-1,TRBV28,TRBD1,TGTGCCAGCAGTTCCCACCGATACAGGGGGCGAGCTAGCAATGAGCAGTTCTTC,CASSSHRYRGRASNEQFF
-,TRBJ2-1,TRBV7-9,TRBD2,TGTGCCAGCAGCTTAGCGGGAGGGCCTCTTCTTAATGAGCAGTTCTTC,CASSLAGGPLLNEQFF
-,TRBJ2-1,TRBV5-1,TRBD2,TGCGCCAGCAGCTTAGGACTAGCGGTCTACAATGAGCAGTTCTTC,CASSLGLAVYNEQFF
-,TRBJ2-1,TRBV9,-,TGTGCCAGCAGCCCGGACATTACCAATGAGCAGTTCTTC,CASSPDITNEQFF
-,TRBJ2-1,TRBV7-2,TRBD2,TGTGCCAGCAGCTTCCGGGATAGCGGGAGCAATGAGCAGTTCTTC,CASSFRDSGSNEQFF
-,TRBJ1-5,TRBV28,-,TGTGCCAGCGGTTCCGGGACTTTATATCAGCCCCAGCATTTT,CASGSGTLYQPQHF
-,TRBJ2-7,TRBV4-1,TRBD2,TGCGCCAGCCGATCAGGGGGACTAGCGGACGAGCAGTACTTC,CASRSGGLADEQYF
-,TRBJ2-1,TRBV7-9,TRBD2,TGTGCCAGCAGCTTAGGTGCGGGAGTCAATAATGAGCAGTTCTTC,CASSLGAGVNNEQFF
-,TRBJ1-4,TRBV2,-,TGTGCCAGCAGTGAGGGGCGGGGGTCTAATGAAAAACTGTTTTTT,CASSEGRGSNEKLFF
few,TRBJ2-7,TRBV10-3,TRBD2,TGTGCCATCAGCGATCCTATAGCGGGAGTTCACGAGCAGTACTTC,CAISDPIAGVHEQYF
-,TRBJ2-3,TRBV5-1,TRBD2,TGCGCCAGCAGCTTGTCGCTAGCGGGAGGGCAGGATACGCAGTATTTT,CASSLSLAGGQDTQYF
-,TRBJ1-2,TRBV13,TRBD1,TGTGCCAGCAGCCCCGGGACAGCCTATAACTATGGCTACACCTTC,CASSPGTAYNYGYTF
once,TRBJ2-7,TRBV21-1,-,TGTGCCAGCAGCAAGGGCGGGAGGCAGCTTTACGAGCAGTACTTC,CASSKGGRQLYEQYF
-,TRBJ1-2,TRBV29-1,-,TGCAGCGTTACGACAGGAGCCTATGGCTACACCTTC,CSVTTGAYGYTF